This T cell receptor (beta chain) was observed in a study of blood T cell repertoires in COVID-19. The wider study: From T cells, B-cell-depleted T cells, or PBMCs came the material, which was cDNA or gDNA.

The germline gives CDR1 SGHRS, CDR2 YFSETQ. This CDR3 spans 14 amino acids. Between the trimmed V and J ends, which lost 4 bases and 5 bases, there was a span of 15 bases. Original methodology: Researchers report that nucleated cell counts were estimated from reference gene primer amplification. Assay used: immunoSEQ multiplex PCR; TCRdb lists only in-frame clones, some missing. The V and J calls and clone size are taken from that table; D and trimming were inferred from the DNA. The data hold about 270,000 clones, with around four fifths observed a single time. The chain uses TRBV5-1 and TRBJ1-1; D might be TRBD1 (6 bases). The sample comprised peripheral blood. This clonotype was sampled from a woman in her forties or fifties with active or convalescent COVID-19. DNA of the CDR3: TGCGCCAGCAGCCTCAGGGGAGCGGGGACTGAAGCTTTCTTT. This sequence encodes CASSLRGAGTEAFF.